This T cell receptor beta chain was captured by sequencing in a study of blood T cell repertoires in COVID-19. For the study at large: Acute and convalescent COVID-19 samples came from the United States, Italy and Spain. T cells, B-cell-depleted T cells, or PBMCs supplied cDNA or gDNA.

CDR3 length: 13 residues. CDR1 and CDR2 from the germline V gene are SGHNT and YYREEE (reference sequence). V was clipped by 2 bases and J by 2 bases, with 8 bases between them. Original methodology: Amplification of reference gene primers was used by the study to estimate nucleated cell counts. Assay used: immunoSEQ multiplex PCR; TCRdb lists only in-frame clones, some missing. D and trimming were read from the DNA, whereas the V and J calls and clone size are those reported in that table. The profile shows 100,000 to 150,000 clones, 65% to 85% of them singletons. This clone showed up just a few times.

The receptor was isolated from a man between 65 and 85 years old with acute or convalescent COVID-19. The chain combines TRBV5-4 with TRBJ2-7, with no clear D. Sequencing used peripheral blood. The DNA of the CDR3 is TGTGCCAGCAGCTTTCTGGCTCCCTACGAGCAGTACTTC. It codes for CASSFLAPYEQYF.